This record looks at one T cell receptor (beta chain) sequence and its context. The source of the sample is a study of blood T cell repertoires in COVID-19. On the study more broadly: Donors in the United States, Italy and Spain gave samples during acute or convalescent COVID-19.

Germline V gene data show CDR1 as LNHNV and CDR2 as YYDKDF (reference sequence). Unmatched junction bases numbered 7, after V lost 0 bases and J lost 2 bases. This CDR3 is built from 17 residues. Authors' processing steps: Estimation of nucleated cell counts was performed using reference gene primer amplification. Using immunoSEQ multiplex PCR, the repertoire was profiled, and TCRdb retains in-frame clones only, with some absent. That table supplies the V and J calls and clone size; D and trimming were determined from the DNA. The sample shows approximately 200,000 clones, about four fifths of them seen only once.

The sequence was obtained from a woman younger than 45 who had recovered from COVID-19. This chain joins TRBV15 and TRBJ2-7; TRBD1 aligns across 10 bases. Sequencing was performed on peripheral blood. This chain's CDR3 is CATSRDQGTGATYEQYF. In DNA, the CDR3 is TGTGCCACCAGCAGAGATCAAGGGACAGGGGCCACCTACGAGCAGTACTTC.